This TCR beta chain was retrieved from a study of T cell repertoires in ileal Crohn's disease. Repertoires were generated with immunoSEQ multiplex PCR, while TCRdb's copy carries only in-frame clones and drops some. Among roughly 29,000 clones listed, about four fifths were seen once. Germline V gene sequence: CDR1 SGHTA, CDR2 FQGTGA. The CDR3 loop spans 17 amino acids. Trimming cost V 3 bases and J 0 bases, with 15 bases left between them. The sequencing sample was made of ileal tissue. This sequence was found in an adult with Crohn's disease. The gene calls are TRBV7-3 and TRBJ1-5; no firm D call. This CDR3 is CASSFSPRGFSNQPQHF. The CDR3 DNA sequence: TGTGCCAGCAGCTTTAGCCCCCGGGGATTTAGCAATCAGCCCCAGCATTTT. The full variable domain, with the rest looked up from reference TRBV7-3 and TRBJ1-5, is GAGVSQTPSNKVTEKGKYVELRCDPISGHTALYWYRQSLGQGPEFLIYFQGTGAADDSGLPNDRFFAVRPEGSVSTLKIQRTERGDSAVYLCASSFSPRGFSNQPQHFGDGTRLSIL.